What follows is one TCR beta chain and its context. Its antigen remains unidentified. Compared with germline, one end of the junction differs, possibly owing to a read error. For the second PCR, which ran for about 7 to 11 cycles, a sample-barcoded 5' primer and a J-beta primer mix were used. One entry per CDR3 protein results from TCRdb running MiXCR on the 5' RACE reads. The sample comprises 1.5 million to 2 million distinct CDR3 sequences, 28% of which are singletons, and approximately 7.7% rests with the top ten. The data stem from a study of blood T cells in healthy people across ages. Study-wide results and limits: PBMCs that were unsorted prevented a conclusive naive versus antigen-experienced comparison.

The sequencing input was blood. This TCR came from a woman in her twenties or thirties in good health.

DNA for the CDR3: TGTGCCAGCAGTGGCCGGGACAGGGGGCAAGAGACCCGGTACTTC. It specifies CASSGRDRGQETRYF. The chain recombines TRBV6-1 with TRBJ2-5; 12 bases align to TRBD1. The V gene's germline CDR1 is MNHNS and CDR2 SASEGT. The CDR3 totals 15 residues.